The present T cell receptor (beta chain) was sequenced within a study of shared clonotypes between healthy human individuals (dated by TCRdb to 2020 to 2022). The study in broad terms: A couple of women and a few men aged 18 to 49 years were included in the cohort. Each donor's leukapheresis produced roughly between roughly 0.85 and 10 billion PBMCs. For each donor, three plates each were used for CD4 naive and CD4 memory, two plates were used for CD8 naive, and one plate was used for CD8 memory. To estimate repertoire size and how much clonotype sharing occurs between individuals, the study deeply sequenced the blood TCR repertoires of a handful of healthy adults. Different laboratories and diverse techniques were used to prepare libraries and sequence TCR repertoires, to increase sequencing depth and limit assay-specific biases.

Using the deep immunoSEQ assay, TCR CDR3 regions were amplified from genomic DNA by multiplex PCR. For each cell subset, the extracted genomic DNA was distributed evenly across all wells of several immunoSEQ 96-well plates, and each plate served as one replicate. For sorted subsets, roughly 200 ng genomic DNA, equal to 25,000 to 35,000 T cell genomes, was loaded into each replicate PCR. The purified libraries were quantified using a Qubit 3.0 fluorometer, sized with a Bioanalyzer 2100, and then quantified again using the KAPA Library Quantification kit. Every immunoSEQ 96-well plate was sequenced on a separate single-read 150-cycle Illumina NextSeq 550 flow cell. On the study's bioinformatics: The immunoSEQ output contained only junctional sequences without quality scores, so filtering could not match that applied to full-length reads. Sequences were annotated with PyIR, a Python wrapper for IgBLAST v1.9, using IMGT germline references to assign V/J genes and CDR3. Reads with weak V/J assignments (E-value above 1e-6), missing CDR3, stop codons, out-of-frame junctions, or ambiguous translated residues were removed. V3J clonotypes were defined as sequences sharing an identical inferred V gene, J gene, and CDR3 amino acid sequence. To compute the percentage overlap between repertoires, the number of shared unique clonotypes was divided by the size of the smaller repertoire. Richness of each repertoire was evaluated using RTK rarefaction, the Chao1 estimator, and Recon v2.1 estimates of unobserved clonotypes. OLGA was used to compute generation probabilities for all TCRbeta clonotypes that the gDNA method yielded from a handful of donors. The source is immuneACCESS, and TCRdb retained only in-frame sequences with V and J called. Part of the clones is not carried over; for the studies checked, unresolved V genes explain less than half of this, and the remainder is unexplained. The D gene and trimming were derived from the DNA, and the V and J assignments and clone size from that table. Within this sample are more than 600,000 clones, with about 90% of them counted one time only. Together, the top ten hold 24% of the sample.

This clone was detected only a few times. The specificity of this receptor is unknown. The record has no base qualities; no much larger clone is one base away. CD8 naive samples consisted of CD45RO-negative cells that were positively selected for CCR7, yielding a CD45RA+CCR7+ population without TemRA cells. The donors were healthy, HIV-negative adults with no recently reported acute infections or vaccinations. All donors were Caucasian adults living in Nashville, Tennessee, USA. Blood was obtained by leukapheresis, after which PBMCs were separated by Ficoll-Histopaque density gradient centrifugation and cryopreserved in liquid nitrogen vapor phase. Analytical flow cytometry was used to check the purity and quantity of each magnetically sorted T cell population. Genomic DNA was isolated from each sorted fraction and quantified by UV absorbance on a Nanodrop 2000c. The CDR3 covers 13 residues, taking in both the cysteine and the phenylalanine. This entry keeps only the CDR3 DNA: 39 bases, framed from base 1. V lost 5 bases and J lost 5 bases; the stretch between them is 11 bases long. Per the germline V gene (reference sequence), MNHEY is the CDR1 and SMNVEV is the CDR2.

Summary of the overall study and its limitations: Higher generation probabilities were observed for clonotypes shared by all four sorted-subset donors than for non-shared clonotypes. Pairwise subsampling led to the expectation that sequencing depth would affect the degree of clonotype sharing among donors. Only blood was sampled, and tissue TCR repertoires likely differ from those in blood. Sharing across a handful of donors was observed for about 5% of naive CD4, 3% to 3.5% of naive CD8, over 2% of memory CD4, and less than 0.45% of memory CD8 clonotypes. The small number of donors limited the genetic and exposure-history diversity represented. Incomplete sequencing was indicated by rarefaction of sorted-subset datasets, despite the large sequencing depth. Naive subsets generally had larger estimated clonotype richness than memory subsets.

This clonotype was obtained from a man aged 25 to 40 in good health. The chain is assembled from TRBV27 and TRBJ2-3, and TRBD2 may be the D gene, going by 6 matching bases. Sequenced material: naive CD8+ T cells sorted from blood. In light of the paper, this sample's cell subset or site label describes: CD45RA+CCR7+. The sequenced DNA: TGTGCCAGCAGTAACGCGGGGATAGATACGCAGTATTTT. Translation gives CASSNAGIDTQYF.